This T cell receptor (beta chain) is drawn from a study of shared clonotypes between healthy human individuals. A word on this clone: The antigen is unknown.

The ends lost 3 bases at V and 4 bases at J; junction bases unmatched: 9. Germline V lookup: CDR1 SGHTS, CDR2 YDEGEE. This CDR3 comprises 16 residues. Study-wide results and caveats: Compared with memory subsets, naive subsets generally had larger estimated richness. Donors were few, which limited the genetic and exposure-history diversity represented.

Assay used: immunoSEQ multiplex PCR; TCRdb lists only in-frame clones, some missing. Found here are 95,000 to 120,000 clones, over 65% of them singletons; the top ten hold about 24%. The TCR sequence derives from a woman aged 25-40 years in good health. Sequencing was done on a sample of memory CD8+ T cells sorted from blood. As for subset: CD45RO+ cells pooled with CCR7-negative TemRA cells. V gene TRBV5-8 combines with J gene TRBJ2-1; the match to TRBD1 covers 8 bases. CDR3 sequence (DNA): TGTGCCAGCAGCTCAGGACAGGGACAACCATACAATGAGCAGTTCTTC. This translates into CASSSGQGQPYNEQFF. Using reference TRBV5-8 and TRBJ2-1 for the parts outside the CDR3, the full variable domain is EAGVTQSPTHLIKTRGQQATLRCSPISGHTSVYWYQQALGLGLQFLLWYDEGEERNRGNFPPRFSGRQFPNYSSELNVNALELEDSALYLCASSSGQGQPYNEQFFGPGTRLTVL.